This T cell receptor (beta chain) emerged from a study of blood T cell repertoires in COVID-19. Study summary: T cells, B-cell-depleted T cells, or PBMCs provided the cDNA or gDNA that served as material.

In the study's own analysis: For nucleated cells, counts were estimated from reference gene primer amplification. Data came from immunoSEQ multiplex PCR; TCRdb stores just in-frame clones and leaves some out. V, J and clone size are those of that table, while D and trimming were read from the DNA. This table has fewer than 250,000 clones, 83% appearing once. The CDR3 has 15 residues. V shed 4 bases and J 4 bases; nucleotides not matched to a gene: 4. Germline V gene data show CDR1 as LNHDA and CDR2 as SQIVND (reference sequence). The V call is TRBV19, the J call TRBJ1-5; 10 bases fit TRBD1. The TCR originated in a woman aged 45-59 years with acute or convalescent COVID-19. The sequencing input was peripheral blood. CDR3 nucleotide sequence: TGTGCCAGTAGTACCTGGACAGGGGGTAATCAGCCCCAGCATTTT. The encoded protein is CASSTWTGGNQPQHF.